This T cell receptor (beta chain) was captured in a study of CD8+CD57+ T cells in acquired aplastic anemia. Study at large: Isolated CD4+ and CD8+ cells, once sorted, yielded DNA averaging around 2.9 ug.

Genomic DNA acted as the template from which TCR beta VDJ combination and CDR3 sequence profiling were carried out. Via MiXCR, TCRdb re-called the reads, giving one row per CDR3 protein. The sample yields around 250,000 distinct CDR3 sequences, around 60% seen once. V lost 6 bases and J lost 9; bases outside the gene matches: 9. CDR3 length: 14 residues. Germline V CDR1 and CDR2: MGHDK, SYGVNS. This clonotype was recorded many times. Its antigen remains unidentified. Whole-study findings and limits: Roughly 30 CD8+ CDR3 sequences occurred in both the patients and the controls.

The receptor's source is a human donor with severe aplastic anemia or a healthy control (not recorded which). Material for sequencing was sorted CD4+, CD8+, or CD8+CD57+ T cells (not recorded which) from PBMCs. The gene calls are TRBV25-1 and TRBJ2-4, with 9 bases fitting TRBD1. Here the CDR3 reads CASRDRGALGIQYF. CDR3 bases: TGTGCCAGCAGGGACAGGGGAGCCCTCGGCATTCAGTACTTC.